Presented here are 10 T cell receptor beta chains from one specimen sequenced in a study of blood T cell repertoires in COVID-19. Some clones are missing from TCRdb's copy, which holds only in-frame ones; the method was immunoSEQ multiplex PCR. Here the sample spans 180,000 or so clones, approximately 80% being singletons. Specimen: PBMCs or T cells enriched from blood (not recorded which). The receptors originated from a woman aged 55-70 years who had recovered from COVID-19.

The chain joins TRBV2 to TRBJ1-5, with D possibly matching TRBD1 (5 bases). Germline V lookup: CDR1 SNHLY, CDR2 FYNNEI. CDR3 length: 14 amino acids. The V end was cut by 2 bases, the J end by 7 bases, with 12 bases between. CDR3 sequence: CASSEQGSGQPQHF. CDR3 nucleotides: TGTGCCAGCAGTGAACAGGGAAGCGGGCAGCCCCAGCATTTT.

This chain uses TRBV5-6 with TRBJ2-1, with TRBD2 matching 8 bases. The CDR3 sequence is 14 residues long. Germline V CDR1 and CDR2: SGHDT, YYEEEE. Germline trimming cut 1 base from V and 6 bases from J; bases unmatched to any gene: 3. The CDR3 nucleotides are TGTGCCAGCAGCTTGCGGGGGGGCCTCAATGAGCAGTTCTTC. Its protein is CASSLRGGLNEQFF.

The V and J genes are TRBV28 and TRBJ1-4; TRBD1 is a possible D gene (6 bases). This CDR3 contains 13 residues. Trimming took off 4 bases at V and 16 bases at J, with 19 bases between the two ends. Germline CDR1 reads MDHEN; CDR2 reads SYDVKM. Here the CDR3 DNA reads TGTGCCAGCAGTTGGCGGTCACAGGGATCTAAGTTTTTT. This gives the protein CASSWRSQGSKFF.

The chain combines TRBV3-1 (or the pseudogene TRBV3-2) with TRBJ1-1, with D uncertain. Germline CDR1 is LGHDT and CDR2 is YNNKEL (reference sequence). CDR3 length equals 16 residues. Trimming left V 4 bases short and J 2 bases short, with 17 bases between. For the CDR3, the DNA is TGTGCCAGCAGCCCAAACCCCGGGTCAGCAAACACTGAAGCTTTCTTT. Protein product: CASSPNPGSANTEAFF.

CDR3 DNA: TGTGCCAGCAGCATACAGGGGATGGCGAATTCACCCCTCCACTTT. The encoded protein is CASSIQGMANSPLHF. The chain employs TRBV5-4 and TRBJ1-6, with TRBD1 matching 7 bases. Germline loops: CDR1 SGHNT, CDR2 YYREEE (reference sequence). This CDR3 is 15 amino acids long. The ends lost 4 bases at V and 7 bases at J; junction bases unmatched: 8.

V gene TRBV6-5 combines with J gene TRBJ2-5; D is uncertain. Germline CDR1 is MNHEY and CDR2 is SVGAGI. V lost 0 bases to trimming and J lost 3 bases, with 5 bases between them. This CDR3 comprises 13 residues. This CDR3 is CASSYSRKETQYF. CDR3 DNA sequence: TGTGCCAGCAGTTACTCGAGGAAAGAGACCCAGTACTTC.

The chain joins TRBV7-9 to TRBJ1-5, with no clear D. The V gene lost 3 bases and the J gene lost 2 bases, with 8 bases spanning the gap. CDR1 SEHNR and CDR2 FQNEAQ come from the germline V gene (reference sequence). This CDR3 is 14 amino acids long. DNA for the CDR3: TGTGCCAGCAGCTTTGGGCAGGGCAATCAGCCCCAGCATTTT. This sequence encodes CASSFGQGNQPQHF.

The CDR3 region is CASSLASGVWETQYF. The CDR3 DNA reads TGTGCCAGCAGCTTGGCTAGCGGGGTTTGGGAGACCCAGTACTTC. The J gene is TRBJ2-5, the V gene TRBV5-4; TRBD2 matches 9 bases. The junction had 5 bases not matched to a gene; V was cut back by 0 bases and J by 5 bases. Germline values: CDR1 SGHNT, CDR2 YYREEE (reference sequence). The CDR3 has 15 amino acids.

This chain uses TRBV19 with TRBJ1-1, with a weak D call TRBD1 (5 bases). V lost 7 bases, J lost 5 bases, and 14 bases lay in between. This CDR3 contains 13 residues. Germline assignment: CDR1 LNHDA and CDR2 SQIVND (reference sequence). CDR3 DNA: TGTGCCAGTACTCCCGCAGGGCAGACTGAAGCTTTCTTT. It yields the protein CASTPAGQTEAFF.

The rearrangement uses TRBV28 and TRBJ2-1; D remains ambiguous. Germline V gene lookup returns CDR1 MDHEN and CDR2 SYDVKM. This CDR3 region has 12 residues. The V gene lost 9 bases and the J gene lost 3 bases, with 9 bases spanning the gap. Here the CDR3 reads CASRLNYNEQFF. The CDR3 nucleotides read TGTGCCAGTAGACTTAACTACAATGAGCAGTTCTTC.